Presented here are 16 T cell receptor beta chains from one specimen sequenced in a study of T-cell memory formation after mild COVID-19. TCRdb called the 5' RACE reads again in MiXCR, with one record for every CDR3 protein. The sample contains 450,000 or so distinct CDR3 sequences, around a quarter of which appear only once. Sequencing was carried out using PBMCs or a T cell subset sorted from them (not recorded which). Receptors were obtained from an adult woman who had mild COVID-19 (a few samples of this study predate the infection). Cell type and time point are not known.

This chain links TRBV5-4 with TRBJ1-6; 12 positions match TRBD1. Germline CDR1 and CDR2: SGHNT and YYREEE (reference sequence). J gave up 4 bases and V 4 bases, and 6 bases lay outside the gene matches. The CDR3 is 17 amino acids. This chain's CDR3 is CASSPGQGAQYNSPLHF. CDR3 in DNA: TGTGCCAGCAGCCCGGGACAGGGGGCGCAGTATAATTCACCCCTCCACTTT.

This clonotype has ten or more counts. V and J are TRBV7-9 and TRBJ1-2, with TRBD1 identical over 7 bases. The CDR3 consists of 14 residues. The ends lost 1 base at V and 3 bases at J; junction bases unmatched: 2. CDR1 SEHNR and CDR2 FQNEAQ come from the germline V gene (reference sequence). Here the CDR3 reads CASSLDRGDYGYTF. The CDR3 DNA follows: TGTGCCAGCAGCTTAGACAGGGGAGACTATGGCTACACCTTC.

The CDR3 spells CASSSGSQGTQETQYF. The CDR3 nucleotides read TGCGCCAGCAGCTCAGGTTCACAGGGGACACAAGAGACCCAGTACTTC. The rearrangement uses TRBV5-1 and TRBJ2-5, with 7 bases that match TRBD1. The CDR3 covers 16 residues. V shed 3 bases and J 2 bases; nucleotides not matched to a gene: 10. Germline loops: CDR1 SGHRS, CDR2 YFSETQ.

The chain has TRBV20-1 and TRBJ2-3, with D possibly matching TRBD2 (5 bases). CDR1 DFQATT and CDR2 SNEGSKA come from the germline V gene (reference sequence). Trimming removed 3 bases from V and 0 bases from J, with 10 bases in between. The CDR3 has 14 residues. This chain's CDR3 is CSASEGFSTDTQYF. CDR3 bases: TGCAGTGCTAGTGAGGGTTTTAGCACAGATACGCAGTATTTT.

This clonotype came up a few times. The V call is TRBV29-1, the J call TRBJ2-1; D is unclear. Germline V lookup: CDR1 SQVTM, CDR2 ANQGSEA. V dropped 4 bases and J dropped 3 bases, with 4 bases sitting between them. The CDR3 totals 11 residues. The CDR3 nucleotides are TGCAGCGTTGTAAACTACAATGAGCAGTTCTTC. This translates into CSVVNYNEQFF.

This clonotype came up many times. V gene TRBV20-1 combines with J gene TRBJ2-5; the D gene is possibly TRBD2 (5 bases). V was pared by 5 bases and J by 5 bases, with 15 bases between. The CDR3 loop spans 13 amino acids. CDR1 and CDR2 from the germline V gene are DFQATT and SNEGSKA (reference sequence). The DNA for the CDR3 is TGCAGTGCTCCTCCGACTATCGGGGAGACCCAGTACTTC. Translating it yields CSAPPTIGETQYF.

V is TRBV6-5 and J is TRBJ2-7; 7 positions match TRBD2. This CDR3 is 13 amino acids long. Germline CDR1 MNHEY, CDR2 SVGAGI. V lost 6 bases, J lost 6 bases, and 8 bases stayed unmatched. The CDR3 reads CASSLSAGTEQYF. DNA for the CDR3: TGTGCCAGCAGCCTATCAGCGGGAACCGAGCAGTACTTC.

V is TRBV6-5 and J is TRBJ2-3, with 11 bases aligning to TRBD2. Germline V gene lookup returns CDR1 MNHEY and CDR2 SVGAGI. After removal of 6 bases from V and 0 bases from J, the junction contained 8 bases not matched to a gene. The CDR3 covers 17 residues. The CDR3: CASSRDSGGGSTDTQYF. As DNA, the CDR3 is TGTGCCAGCAGCCGCGATAGCGGGGGGGGTAGCACAGATACGCAGTATTTT.

This clonotype was observed a handful of times. V usage is TRBV20-1 and J usage is TRBJ2-3; 12 bases match TRBD2. The CDR3 has 16 amino acids. V lost 0 bases, J lost 2 bases, and 3 bases stayed unmatched. CDR1 is DFQATT, CDR2 SNEGSKA, per germline (reference sequence). CDR3 in amino acids: CSARDPSGGDTDTQYF. The CDR3 coding sequence is TGCAGTGCTAGAGATCCTAGCGGGGGGGACACAGATACGCAGTATTTT.

This chain uses TRBV5-1 with TRBJ2-3; no firm D call. The V end was cut by 4 bases, the J end by 3 bases, with 21 bases between. The CDR3 contains 17 residues. CDR1 is SGHRS, CDR2 YFSETQ, per germline. DNA of the CDR3: TGCGCCAGCAGCGCCGGTCTCGCGGCTACCGGGACAGATACGCAGTATTTT. Amino acids: CASSAGLAATGTDTQYF.

This clonotype has only a few counts. The gene calls are TRBV6-2 or TRBV6-3 and TRBJ1-1, with D perhaps matching TRBD1 (6 bases). The V gene lost 4 bases and the J gene lost 8 bases, with 14 bases spanning the gap. CDR3 length: 13 amino acids. Germline V gene sequence: CDR1 MNHEY, CDR2 SVGEGT. CDR3: CASSSTGRSEAFF. CDR3 nucleotide sequence: TGTGCCAGCAGTTCGACAGGCCGCTCCGAAGCTTTCTTT.

This clonotype showed up many times. The chain joins TRBV24-1 to TRBJ2-7, with 10 bases fitting TRBD1. Per germline, CDR1 KGHDR and CDR2 SFDVKD. The CDR3 consists of 13 residues. J gave up 6 bases and V 4 bases, and 2 bases lay outside the gene matches. The CDR3 bases are TGTGCCACCAGTGAGTGGACAGGGGGCGAGCAGTACTTC. Amino acids: CATSEWTGGEQYF.

In its sample, this clonotype was seen a few times. The V call is TRBV29-1, the J call TRBJ2-7; no clear D gene. With 7 bases removed from V and 1 base from J, the gap between germline ends came to 11 bases. The germline CDR1 and CDR2 sequences are SQVTM and ANQGSEA. The CDR3 loop spans 12 amino acids. The CDR3 sequence is CSARGRSYEQYF. The CDR3, as DNA: TGCAGCGCCCGCGGACGGTCCTACGAGCAGTACTTC.

This clonotype was counted between two and nine times. This chain joins TRBV5-1 and TRBJ2-5; D uncertain. The CDR3 is 14 residues long. CDR1 is SGHRS, CDR2 YFSETQ, per germline. The V end was cut by 4 bases, the J end by 5 bases, with 15 bases between. Written as DNA, the CDR3 is TGCGCCAGCAGCCCGACACTCCACGGGGAGACCCAGTACTTC. The encoded protein is CASSPTLHGETQYF.

This clonotype has more than one count but fewer than ten. This chain uses TRBV30 with TRBJ1-2, with D unresolved. The CDR3 covers 11 residues. V shed 3 bases and J shed 4 bases, with 6 bases lying between them. Germline V gene sequence: CDR1 GTSNPN, CDR2 SVGIG (reference sequence). CDR3 sequence (DNA): TGTGCCTGGAGGGGCGGCTATGGCTACACCTTC. Amino acids: CAWRGGYGYTF.

The V and J genes are TRBV5-1 and TRBJ2-1; 8 positions match TRBD1. This CDR3 has 16 amino acids. Germline V gene data show CDR1 as SGHRS and CDR2 as YFSETQ. Trimming at V came to 3 bases and at J to 5 bases, leaving 10 bases not matched to a gene. CDR3 region: CASSYWTGQGNNEQFF. The DNA for the CDR3 is TGCGCCAGCAGCTATTGGACCGGACAGGGAAACAATGAGCAGTTCTTC.